Each of the 4 T cell receptor beta chains below was sequenced from the same sample in a study of early T cells in non-severe SARS-CoV-2 infection. TCRdb ran MiXCR on the 5' RACE reads and lists one entry per CDR3 protein. The data contain 80,000 to 100,000 distinct CDR3 sequences, more than 9.5% of them singletons. Here the sequenced sample was whole blood, taken at baseline. These receptors originate from an adult who was a healthcare worker with PCR-confirmed SARS-CoV-2 infection or an uninfected control (not recorded which).

The chain recombines TRBV20-1 with TRBJ1-2, with D possibly TRBD1 on 5 matching bases. The germline gives CDR1 DFQATT, CDR2 SNEGSKA (reference sequence). The V end was cut by 3 bases, the J end by 8 bases, with 13 bases between. The CDR3 sequence is 12 residues long. The CDR3 DNA follows: TGCAGTGCTAGCCGGGGGGAAGGAGGCTACACCTTC. Translating it yields CSASRGEGGYTF.

This rearrangement joins TRBV29-1 to TRBJ2-2; TRBD1 or TRBD2 may be the D gene (5 bases each). The V end lost 5 bases, the J end lost 0 bases, and 10 bases lay between the germline ends. CDR3 length: 14 amino acids. Germline CDR1 is SQVTM and CDR2 is ANQGSEA. CDR3 coding DNA: TGCAGCGTTTTGGGACCGACGAACACCGGGGAGCTGTTTTTT. It translates to CSVLGPTNTGELFF.

This clonotype was detected ten times or more. The V call is TRBV9, the J call TRBJ2-7; TRBD2 aligns across 10 bases. V lost 4 bases and J lost 6; bases outside the gene matches: 13. The CDR3 runs to 16 residues. Germline V lookup: CDR1 SGDLS, CDR2 YYNGEE. CDR3 residues: CASSQGDLAGVFEQYF. Written as DNA, the CDR3 is TGTGCCAGCAGCCAAGGGGATCTAGCGGGGGTATTCGAGCAGTACTTC.

This clonotype occurred many times. J is TRBJ1-1 and V is TRBV7-6; D not resolved. The germline V gene has CDR1 SGHVS and CDR2 FNYEAQ. With 5 bases removed from V and 8 bases from J, the gap between germline ends came to 18 bases. The CDR3 runs to 14 residues. CDR3 in amino acids: CASSLREAALEAFF. The CDR3 nucleotides are TGTGCCAGCAGCCTACGGGAGGCAGCGCTAGAAGCTTTCTTT.